The source of this T cell receptor (beta chain) is a study of metastatic and nonmetastatic thyroid tumors. The study's findings and limits: It was reported that TCR beta diversity was significantly higher in malignant thyroid tumors than benign nodules, in blood and tumor.

J gave up 1 base and V 7 bases, and 4 bases lay outside the gene matches. The germline CDR1 and CDR2 sequences are SGHRS and YFSETQ. This CDR3 is built from 14 residues. There were no patients who had received any treatment before thyroid surgery. The table lists this clone with many counts. Its specificity is unknown. Authors' methods: CDR3 differences across clinicopathological groups were used to build a distant-metastasis classifier for papillary thyroid cancer. TCRdb redid the clone calls on the PCR reads using MiXCR. These V and J calls rely on TCRdb rather than the paper's analysis. The data hold roughly 30,000 clones, with 11% observed a single time.

The receptor comes from a female donor with papillary thyroid cancer or a benign thyroid nodule (not recorded which). Some clones in this sample may be carry-over from other donors' samples. Sequencing used blood. V is TRBV5-1 and J is TRBJ2-2, with 7 bases matching TRBD1. CDR3 region: CASEQGQNTGELFF. The CDR3 DNA reads TGCGCCAGCGAACAGGGGCAGAACACCGGGGAGCTGTTTTTT. Using reference TRBV5-1 and TRBJ2-2 for the parts outside the CDR3, the full variable domain is KAGVTQTPRYLIKTRGQQVTLSCSPISGHRSVSWYQQTPGQGLQFLFEYFSETQRNKGNFPGRFSGRQFSNSRSEMNVSTLELGDSALYLCASEQGQNTGELFFGEGSRLTVL.